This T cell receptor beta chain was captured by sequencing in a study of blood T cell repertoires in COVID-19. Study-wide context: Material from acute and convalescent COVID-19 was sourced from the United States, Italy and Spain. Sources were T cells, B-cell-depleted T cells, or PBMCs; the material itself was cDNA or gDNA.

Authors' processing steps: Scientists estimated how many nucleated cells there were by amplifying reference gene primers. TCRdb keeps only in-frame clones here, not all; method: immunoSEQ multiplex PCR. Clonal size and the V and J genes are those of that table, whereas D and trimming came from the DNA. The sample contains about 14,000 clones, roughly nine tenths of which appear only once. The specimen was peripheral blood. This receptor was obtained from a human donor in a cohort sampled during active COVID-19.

Here the CDR3 reads CATCVWEKLFF. The CDR3 bases are TGTGCCACATGCGTGTGGGAAAAACTGTTTTTT. J is TRBJ1-4 and V is TRBV6-5, with unresolved D. This CDR3 spans 11 amino acids. V was shortened by 10 bases and J by 8 bases, with 11 bases between the two germline ends. Germline CDR1 reads MNHEY; CDR2 reads SVGAGI.